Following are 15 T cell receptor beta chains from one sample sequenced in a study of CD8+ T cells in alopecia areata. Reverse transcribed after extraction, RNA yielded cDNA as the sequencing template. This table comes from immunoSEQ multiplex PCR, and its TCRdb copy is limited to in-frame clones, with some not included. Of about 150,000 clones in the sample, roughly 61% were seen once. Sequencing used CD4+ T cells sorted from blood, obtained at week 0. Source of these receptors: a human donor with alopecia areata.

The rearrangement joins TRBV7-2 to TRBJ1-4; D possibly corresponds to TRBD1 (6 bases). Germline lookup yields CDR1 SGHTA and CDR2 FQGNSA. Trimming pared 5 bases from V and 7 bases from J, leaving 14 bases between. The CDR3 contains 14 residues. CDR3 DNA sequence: TGTGCCAGCAGCCTGGACAGATGGCGTGAAAAACTGTTTTTT. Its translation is CASSLDRWREKLFF.

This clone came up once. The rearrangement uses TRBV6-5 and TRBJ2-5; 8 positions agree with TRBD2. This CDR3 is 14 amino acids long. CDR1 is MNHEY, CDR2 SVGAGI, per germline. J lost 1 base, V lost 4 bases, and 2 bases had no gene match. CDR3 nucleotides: TGTGCCAGCAGTTTCGGGGGGGTCCAAGAGACCCAGTACTTC. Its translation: CASSFGGVQETQYF.

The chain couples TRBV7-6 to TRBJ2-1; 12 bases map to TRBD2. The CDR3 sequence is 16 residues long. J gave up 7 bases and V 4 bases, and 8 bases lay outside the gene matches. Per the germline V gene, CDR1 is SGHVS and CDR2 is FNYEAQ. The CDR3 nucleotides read TGTGCCAGCAGCTCCCCGGCTCTAGCGGGGGGGAATGAGCAGTTCTTC. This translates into CASSSPALAGGNEQFF.

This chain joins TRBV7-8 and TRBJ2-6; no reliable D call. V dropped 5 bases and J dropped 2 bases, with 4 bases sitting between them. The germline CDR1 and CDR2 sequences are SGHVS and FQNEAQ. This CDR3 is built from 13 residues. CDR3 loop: CASSLPGANVLTF. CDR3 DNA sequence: TGTGCCAGCAGCCTGCCTGGGGCCAACGTCCTGACTTTC.

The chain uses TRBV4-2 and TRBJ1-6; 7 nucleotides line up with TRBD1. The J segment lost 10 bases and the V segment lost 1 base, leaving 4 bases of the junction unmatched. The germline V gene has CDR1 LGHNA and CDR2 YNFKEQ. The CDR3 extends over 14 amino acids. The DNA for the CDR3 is TGTGCCAGCAGCCAAGCACAGGGGAACTCACCCCTCCACTTT. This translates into CASSQAQGNSPLHF.

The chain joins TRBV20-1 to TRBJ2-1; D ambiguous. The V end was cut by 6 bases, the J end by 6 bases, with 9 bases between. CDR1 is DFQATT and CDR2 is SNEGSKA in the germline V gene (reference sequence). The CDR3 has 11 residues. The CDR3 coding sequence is TGCAGTGCCCCGAGGATCAATGAGCAGTTCTTC. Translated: CSAPRINEQFF.

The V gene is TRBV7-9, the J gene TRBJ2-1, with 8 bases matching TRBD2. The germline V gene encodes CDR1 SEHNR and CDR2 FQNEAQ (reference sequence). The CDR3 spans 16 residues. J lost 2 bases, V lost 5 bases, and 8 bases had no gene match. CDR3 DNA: TGTGCCAGCAGCAAGAGAGCGGGGGAGACCTACAATGAGCAGTTCTTC. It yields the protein CASSKRAGETYNEQFF.

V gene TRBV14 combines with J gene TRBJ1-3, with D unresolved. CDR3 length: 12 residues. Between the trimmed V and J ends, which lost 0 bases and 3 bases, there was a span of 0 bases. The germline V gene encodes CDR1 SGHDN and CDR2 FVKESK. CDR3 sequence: CASSQDGNTIYF. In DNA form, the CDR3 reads TGTGCCAGCAGCCAAGATGGAAACACCATATATTTT.

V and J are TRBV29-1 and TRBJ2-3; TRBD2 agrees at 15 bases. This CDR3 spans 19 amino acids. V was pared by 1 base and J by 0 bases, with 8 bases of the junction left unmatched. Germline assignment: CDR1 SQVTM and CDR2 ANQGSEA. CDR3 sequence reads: CSVEGTSGGAGPSTDTQYF. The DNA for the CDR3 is TGCAGCGTTGAAGGGACTAGCGGGGGGGCCGGCCCAAGCACAGATACGCAGTATTTT.

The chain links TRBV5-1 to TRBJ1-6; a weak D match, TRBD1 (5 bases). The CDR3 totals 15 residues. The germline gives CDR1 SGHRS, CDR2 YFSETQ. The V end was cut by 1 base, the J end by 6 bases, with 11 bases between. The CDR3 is CASSLTGQANSPLHF. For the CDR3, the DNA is TGCGCCAGCAGCTTGACCGGACAAGCTAATTCACCCCTCCACTTT.

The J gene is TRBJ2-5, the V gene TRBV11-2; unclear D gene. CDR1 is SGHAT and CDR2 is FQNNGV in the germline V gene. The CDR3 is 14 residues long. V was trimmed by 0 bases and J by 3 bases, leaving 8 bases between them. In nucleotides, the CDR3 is TGTGCCAGCAGCTTAGAAAGGCTAGAAGAGACCCAGTACTTC. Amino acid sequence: CASSLERLEETQYF.

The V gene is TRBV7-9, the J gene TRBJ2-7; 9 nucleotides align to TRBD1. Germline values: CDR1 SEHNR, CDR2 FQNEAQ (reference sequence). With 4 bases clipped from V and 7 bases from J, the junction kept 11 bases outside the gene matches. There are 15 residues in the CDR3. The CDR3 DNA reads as TGTGCCAGCAGCTCCCCGGGACAGGGCGTGGAAGAGCAGTACTTC. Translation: CASSSPGQGVEEQYF. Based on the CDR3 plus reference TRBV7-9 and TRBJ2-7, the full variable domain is DTGVSQNPRHKITKRGQNVTFRCDPISEHNRLYWYRQTLGQGPEFLTYFQNEAQLEKSRLLSDRFSAERPKGSFSTLEIQRTEQGDSAMYLCASSSPGQGVEEQYFGPGTRLTVT.

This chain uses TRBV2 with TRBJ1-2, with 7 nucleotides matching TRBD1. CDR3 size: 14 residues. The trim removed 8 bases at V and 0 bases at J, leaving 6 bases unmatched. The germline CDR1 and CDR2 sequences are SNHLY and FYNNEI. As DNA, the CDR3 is TGTGCCAGCGCCAGGGGGTCGGCTAACTATGGCTACACCTTC. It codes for CASARGSANYGYTF.

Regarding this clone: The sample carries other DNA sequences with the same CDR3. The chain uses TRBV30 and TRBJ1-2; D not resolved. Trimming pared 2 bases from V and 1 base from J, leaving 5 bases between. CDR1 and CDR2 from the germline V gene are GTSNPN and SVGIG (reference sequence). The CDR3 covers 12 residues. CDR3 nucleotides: TGTGCCTGGAGTTTAAGTAACTATGGCTACACCTTC. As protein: CAWSLSNYGYTF.

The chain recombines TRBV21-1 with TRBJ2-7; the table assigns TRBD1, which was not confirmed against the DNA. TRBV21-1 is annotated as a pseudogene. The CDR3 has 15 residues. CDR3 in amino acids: CASSAQGAYSYEQYF. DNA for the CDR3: TGTGCCAGCAGCGCTCAGGGGGCCTACTCCTACGAGCAGTACTTC.